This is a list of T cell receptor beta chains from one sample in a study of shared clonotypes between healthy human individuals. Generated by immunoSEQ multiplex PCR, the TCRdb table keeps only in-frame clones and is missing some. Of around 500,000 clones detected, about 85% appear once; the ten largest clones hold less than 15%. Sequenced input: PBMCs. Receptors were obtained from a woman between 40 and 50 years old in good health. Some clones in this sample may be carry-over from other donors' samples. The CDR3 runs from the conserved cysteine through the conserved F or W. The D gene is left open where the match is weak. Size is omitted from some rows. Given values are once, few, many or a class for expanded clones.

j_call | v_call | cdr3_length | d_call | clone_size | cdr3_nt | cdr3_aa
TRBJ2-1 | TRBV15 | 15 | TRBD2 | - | TGTGCCACCAGCAGAGGGACTAGCGGGAGTAGTGAGCAGTTCTTC | CATSRGTSGSSEQFF
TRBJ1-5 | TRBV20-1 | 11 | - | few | TGCAGTGCTAGTAGCAATCAGCCCCAGCATTTT | CSASSNQPQHF
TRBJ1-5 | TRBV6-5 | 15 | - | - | TGTGCCAGCAGTTACACGGGGGTCGGCAATCAGCCCCAGCATTTT | CASSYTGVGNQPQHF
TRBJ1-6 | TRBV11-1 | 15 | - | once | TGTGCCAGCAGCCAATCTACTGGAGGGGACTCACCCCTCCACTTT | CASSQSTGGDSPLHF
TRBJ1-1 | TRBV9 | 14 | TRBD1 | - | TGTGCCAGCAGCGACATCAGGGGGCGCGGTGAAGCTTTCTTT | CASSDIRGRGEAFF
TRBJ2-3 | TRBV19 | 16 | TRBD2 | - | TGTGCCAGTAGTATAGCTGCGGGAGTAGCGGCAGATACGCAGTATTTT | CASSIAAGVAADTQYF
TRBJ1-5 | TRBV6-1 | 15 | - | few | TGTGCCAGCTTCGGGCAGCTGTATAGCAATCAGCCCCAGCATTTT | CASFGQLYSNQPQHF
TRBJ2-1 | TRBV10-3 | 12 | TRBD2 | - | TGTGCCATCAGACAAACTAGCGATGAGCAGTTCTTC | CAIRQTSDEQFF
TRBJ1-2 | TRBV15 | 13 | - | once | TGTGCCACCAGCAGTGGAGACCTGCGTGGCTACACCTTC | CATSSGDLRGYTF
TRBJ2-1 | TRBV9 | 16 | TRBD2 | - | TGTGCCAGCAGCTCCCGCGGGAGTGGATCAGGTAATGAGCAGTTCTTC | CASSSRGSGSGNEQFF
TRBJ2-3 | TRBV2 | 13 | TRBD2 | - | TGTGCCAGCATGAGCGGGAGGTCAAGTACGCAGTATTTT | CASMSGRSSTQYF
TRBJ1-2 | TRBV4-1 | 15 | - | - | TGCGCCAGCAGCCCTCCCCAGGGGCGCAACTATGGCTACACCTTC | CASSPPQGRNYGYTF
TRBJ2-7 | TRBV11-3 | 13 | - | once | TGTGCCAGCAGCTTACTGGGGCAATACGAGCAGTACTTC | CASSLLGQYEQYF
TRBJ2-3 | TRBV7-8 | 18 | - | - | TGTGCCAGCAGCCCTAGCTCCAATTTAGTGAGGGGCACAGATACGCAGTATTTT | CASSPSSNLVRGTDTQYF
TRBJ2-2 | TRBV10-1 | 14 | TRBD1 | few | TGCGCCAGCAGTGAGGACAGGGGCCCCGGGGAGCTGTTTTTT | CASSEDRGPGELFF
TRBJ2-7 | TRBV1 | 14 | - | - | TGCACCAGCGGAAACGGACAGGAGTCCTACGAGCAGTACTTC | CTSGNGQESYEQYF
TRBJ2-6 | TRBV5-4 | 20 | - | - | TGTGCCAGCACCCTGGGGGCAGGGACTAACCCTTCCTCTGGGGCCAACGTCCTGACTTTC | CASTLGAGTNPSSGANVLTF
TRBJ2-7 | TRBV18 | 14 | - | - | TGTGCCAGCTCACCGGCTAGAGGGTCTCACGAGCAGTACTTC | CASSPARGSHEQYF
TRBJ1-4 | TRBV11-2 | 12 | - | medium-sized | TGTGCCAGCAGCTTATGGAGGGAAAAACTGTTTTTT | CASSLWREKLFF
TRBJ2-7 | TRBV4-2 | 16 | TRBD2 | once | TGTGCCAGCAGCTTTACTAGCGGGCCATCCCACTACGAGCAGTACTTC | CASSFTSGPSHYEQYF
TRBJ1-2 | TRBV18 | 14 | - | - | TGTGCCAGCTCACTTTATCGGGACGGTAATGGCTACACCTTC | CASSLYRDGNGYTF
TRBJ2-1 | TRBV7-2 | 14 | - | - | TGTGCCAGCAGCTTATGGGCTAGTAACTATGAGCAGTTCTTC | CASSLWASNYEQFF
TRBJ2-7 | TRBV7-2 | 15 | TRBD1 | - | TGTGCCAGCAGCTTAGACAGGGGTGAGCCCTACGAGCAGTACTTC | CASSLDRGEPYEQYF
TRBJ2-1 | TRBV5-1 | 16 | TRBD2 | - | TGCGCCAGCAGCTTGGAATCTAGCGGGAGTGGAAATGAGCAGTTCTTC | CASSLESSGSGNEQFF
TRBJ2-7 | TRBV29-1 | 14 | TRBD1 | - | TGCAGCGTTGAAGGTGGGACAGGGGGCTTCGAGCAGTACTTC | CSVEGGTGGFEQYF
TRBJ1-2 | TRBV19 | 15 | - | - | TGTGCCAGTAGTATAGCCCGGACACGGAACTATGGCTACACCTTC | CASSIARTRNYGYTF
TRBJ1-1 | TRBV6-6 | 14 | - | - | TGTGCCAGCAGTCCACGGGACTCTGGGTCTGAAGCTTTCTTT | CASSPRDSGSEAFF
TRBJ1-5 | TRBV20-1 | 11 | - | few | TGCAGTGCTAGAGGCCCGGGGGCCCAGCATTTT | CSARGPGAQHF
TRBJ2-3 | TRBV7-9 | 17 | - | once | TGTGCCAGCAGCCCTATGACAGGGCGGGGGAACACAGATACGCAGTATTTT | CASSPMTGRGNTDTQYF
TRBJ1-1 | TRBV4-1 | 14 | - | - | TGCGCCAGCAGCCAAGATCGGACGAACACTGAAGCTTTCTTT | CASSQDRTNTEAFF
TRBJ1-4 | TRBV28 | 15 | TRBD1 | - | TGTGCCAGCAGTTTATGGGGACAGCTGAATGAAAAACTGTTTTTT | CASSLWGQLNEKLFF
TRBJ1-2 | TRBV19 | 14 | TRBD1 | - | TGTGCCAGTAGTCCCCGGACAGGGCGGTATGGCTACACCTTC | CASSPRTGRYGYTF
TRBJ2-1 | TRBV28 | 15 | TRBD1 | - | TGTGCCAGCAGTTTAACCCCCTCGGACAGGAATGAGCAGTTCTTC | CASSLTPSDRNEQFF
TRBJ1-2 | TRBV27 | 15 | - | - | TGTGCCAGCAGTTTATATGGGCTAACCTCCTATCGCTACACCTTC | CASSLYGLTSYRYTF
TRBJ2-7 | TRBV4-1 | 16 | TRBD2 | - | TGCGCCAGCAGCCAGACCGGGACTAGTGGGGCCTACGAGCAGTACTTC | CASSQTGTSGAYEQYF
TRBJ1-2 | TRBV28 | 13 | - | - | TGTGCCAGCAGTCCCCCTCAGGATTATGGCTACACCTTC | CASSPPQDYGYTF
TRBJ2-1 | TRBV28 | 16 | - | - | TGTGCCAGCAGTTTAACTATAGGGACCTCCTACAATGAGCAGTTCTTC | CASSLTIGTSYNEQFF
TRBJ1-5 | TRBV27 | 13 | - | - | TGTGCCAGCAGCCACGGACCCGCGGGGCCCCAGCATTTT | CASSHGPAGPQHF
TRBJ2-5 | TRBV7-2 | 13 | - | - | TGTGCCAGCACCAAACGCAGCCAAGAGACCCAGTACTTC | CASTKRSQETQYF
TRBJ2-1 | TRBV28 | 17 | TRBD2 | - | TGTGCCAGCAGTTCGGGACTAGCGGGAGAGCTAGGGAATGAGCAGTTCTTC | CASSSGLAGELGNEQFF
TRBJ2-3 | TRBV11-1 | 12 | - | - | TGTGCCAGCAGCTTCTACACAGATACGCAGTATTTT | CASSFYTDTQYF
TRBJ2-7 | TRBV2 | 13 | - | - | TGTGCCAGCAATGTGGAGGGAGGCTACGAGCAGTACTTC | CASNVEGGYEQYF
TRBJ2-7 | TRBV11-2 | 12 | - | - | TGTGCCAGCAGCCCAGCCTGGGTCGAGCAGTACTTC | CASSPAWVEQYF
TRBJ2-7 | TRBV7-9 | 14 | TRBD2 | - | TGTGCCAGCAGCTTAGTTGGCGGGAGGAACGAGCAGTACTTC | CASSLVGGRNEQYF
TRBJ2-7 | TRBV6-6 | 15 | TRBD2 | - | TGTGCCAGCAGTTACTCCGGACTAGCGGGAGGGGAGCAGTACTTC | CASSYSGLAGGEQYF
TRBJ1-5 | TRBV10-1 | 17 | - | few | TGCGCCAGCAGTGAGCTAGTAGGGGCACAGGGCATTCAGCCCCAGCATTTT | CASSELVGAQGIQPQHF
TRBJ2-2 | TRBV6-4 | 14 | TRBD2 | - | TGTGCCACCCGAAGACTAGCAGCTACCGGGGAGCTGTTTTTT | CATRRLAATGELFF
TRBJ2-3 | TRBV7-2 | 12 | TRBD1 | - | TGTGCCAGCAGCGAGGGACAGGGCAAGCAGTATTTT | CASSEGQGKQYF
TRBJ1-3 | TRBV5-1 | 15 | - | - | TGCGCCAGCAGCTTGGATCAGATCTCTGGAAACACCATATATTTT | CASSLDQISGNTIYF
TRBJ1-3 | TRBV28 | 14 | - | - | TGTGCCAGCAGTTTTACCTATAGTAGAAACACCATATATTTT | CASSFTYSRNTIYF
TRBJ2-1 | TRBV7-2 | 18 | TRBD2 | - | TGTGCCAGCAGCTCCAGACGACTAGCGGGAGGGACAGGCAATGAGCAGTTCTTC | CASSSRRLAGGTGNEQFF
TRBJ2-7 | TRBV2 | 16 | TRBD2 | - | TGTGCCAGCAGGGGACTAGCGGGAGGGGTCTCCTACGAGCAGTACTTC | CASRGLAGGVSYEQYF
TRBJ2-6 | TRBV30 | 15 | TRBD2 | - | TGTGCCCGGGCTGCGGGAGGAACTGGGGCCAACGTCCTGACTTTC | CARAAGGTGANVLTF
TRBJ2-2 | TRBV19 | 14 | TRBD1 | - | TGTGCCAGTAGTGGACAGGGTTACACCGGGGAGCTGTTTTTT | CASSGQGYTGELFF
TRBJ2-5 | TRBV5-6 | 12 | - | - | TGTGCCAGCAGCTCAATCGAAGAGACCCAGTACTTC | CASSSIEETQYF
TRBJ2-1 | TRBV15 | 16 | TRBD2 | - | TGTGCCACCAGCATATCTAGCGGGAGCTCCTACAATGAGCAGTTCTTC | CATSISSGSSYNEQFF
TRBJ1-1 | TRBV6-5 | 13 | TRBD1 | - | TGTGCCAGCAGTTTCTCAGGGGGGACTGAAGCTTTCTTT | CASSFSGGTEAFF